The T cell receptor beta chain described here comes from a study of T cell repertoires in cytomegalovirus infection. The sample holds one count of this clonotype. The CDR3 sequence is 14 residues long. The germline V and J ends were trimmed by 1 base and 6 bases, with 12 bases remaining between them. Using its own MiXCR run on the reads, TCRdb lists one record per CDR3 protein. The data show roughly 200,000 distinct CDR3 sequences, about a sixth seen once. The sample consisted of CD8+ T cells from PBMCs. V is TRBV12-3 or TRBV12-4 and J is TRBJ1-2; D gene uncertain. The TCR originated in a human donor in good health (CMV status not recorded). Some clones in this sample may be carry-over from other donors' samples. For the CDR3, the DNA is TGTGCCAGCAGTTTAGGTTCCGGGCAGAATGGCTACACCTTC. It codes for CASSLGSGQNGYTF.